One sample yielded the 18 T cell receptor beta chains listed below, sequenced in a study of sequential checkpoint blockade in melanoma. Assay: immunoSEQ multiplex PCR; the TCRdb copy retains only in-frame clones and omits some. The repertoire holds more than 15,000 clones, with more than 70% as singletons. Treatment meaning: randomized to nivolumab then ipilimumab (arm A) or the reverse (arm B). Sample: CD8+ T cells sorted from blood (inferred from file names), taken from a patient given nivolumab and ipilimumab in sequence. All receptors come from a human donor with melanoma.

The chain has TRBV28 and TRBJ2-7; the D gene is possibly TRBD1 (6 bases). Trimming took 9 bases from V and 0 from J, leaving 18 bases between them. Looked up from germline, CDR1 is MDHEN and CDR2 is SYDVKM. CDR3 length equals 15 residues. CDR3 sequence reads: CASSGASGVSYEQYF. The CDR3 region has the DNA TGTGCCAGTAGTGGGGCCTCAGGGGTCTCCTACGAGCAGTACTTC.

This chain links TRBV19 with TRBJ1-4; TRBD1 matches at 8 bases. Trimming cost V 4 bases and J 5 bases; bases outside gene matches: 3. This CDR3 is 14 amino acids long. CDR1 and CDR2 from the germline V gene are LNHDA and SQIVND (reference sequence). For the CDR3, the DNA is TGTGCCAGTAGTACGAGACAGGGGAATGAAAAACTGTTTTTT. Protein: CASSTRQGNEKLFF.

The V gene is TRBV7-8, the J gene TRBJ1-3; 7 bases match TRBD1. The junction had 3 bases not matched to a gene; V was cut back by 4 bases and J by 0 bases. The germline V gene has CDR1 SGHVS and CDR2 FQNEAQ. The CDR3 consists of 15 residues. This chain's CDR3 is CASSSGTVSGNTIYF. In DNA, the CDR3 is TGTGCCAGCAGCTCTGGGACAGTCTCTGGAAACACCATATATTTT.

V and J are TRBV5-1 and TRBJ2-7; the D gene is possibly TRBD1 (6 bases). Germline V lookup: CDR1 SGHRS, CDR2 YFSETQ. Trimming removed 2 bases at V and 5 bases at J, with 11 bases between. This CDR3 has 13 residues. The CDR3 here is CASSLRQVNEQYF. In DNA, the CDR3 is TGCGCCAGCAGCTTACGACAGGTAAACGAGCAGTACTTC.

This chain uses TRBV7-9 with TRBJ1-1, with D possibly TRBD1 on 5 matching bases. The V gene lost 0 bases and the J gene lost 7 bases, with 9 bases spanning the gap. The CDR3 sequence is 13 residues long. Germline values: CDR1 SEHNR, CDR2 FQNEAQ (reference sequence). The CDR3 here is CASSLAGLSEAFF. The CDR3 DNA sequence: TGTGCCAGCAGCTTAGCGGGACTGAGTGAAGCTTTCTTT.

CDR3 residues: CASSHLTSGGIYEQYF. In DNA, the CDR3 is TGTGCCAGCAGCCACCTGACTAGCGGGGGTATCTACGAGCAGTACTTC. The rearrangement joins TRBV14 to TRBJ2-7, with 12 nucleotides matching TRBD2. The CDR3 sequence is 16 residues long. The germline gives CDR1 SGHDN, CDR2 FVKESK. Trimming removed 3 bases from V and 3 bases from J; junction bases left unmatched: 6.

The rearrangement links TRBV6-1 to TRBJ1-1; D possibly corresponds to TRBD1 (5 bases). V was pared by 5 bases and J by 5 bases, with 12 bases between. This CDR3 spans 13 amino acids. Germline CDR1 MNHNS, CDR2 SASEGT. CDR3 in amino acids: CASSSSGRTEAFF. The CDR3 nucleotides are TGTGCCAGCAGTTCCTCAGGGCGGACTGAAGCTTTCTTT.

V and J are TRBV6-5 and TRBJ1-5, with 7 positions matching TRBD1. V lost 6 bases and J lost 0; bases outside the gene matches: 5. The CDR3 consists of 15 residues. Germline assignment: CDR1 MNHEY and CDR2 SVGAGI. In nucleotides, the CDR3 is TGTGCCAGCAGCTCGGGACAGACTAGCAATCAGCCCCAGCATTTT. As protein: CASSSGQTSNQPQHF.

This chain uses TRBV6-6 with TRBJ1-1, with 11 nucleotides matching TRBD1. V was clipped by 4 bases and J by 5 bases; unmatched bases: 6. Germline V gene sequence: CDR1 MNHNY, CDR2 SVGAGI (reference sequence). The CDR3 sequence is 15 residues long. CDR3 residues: CASSSGTGGLTEAFF. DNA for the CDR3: TGTGCCAGCAGTTCCGGGACAGGGGGACTGACTGAAGCTTTCTTT.

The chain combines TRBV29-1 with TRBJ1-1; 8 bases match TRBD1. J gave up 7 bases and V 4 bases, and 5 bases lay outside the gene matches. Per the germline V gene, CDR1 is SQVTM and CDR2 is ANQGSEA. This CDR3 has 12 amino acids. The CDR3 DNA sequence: TGCAGCGTTGCCGGACAGGGAGGTGAAGCTTTCTTT. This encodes CSVAGQGGEAFF.

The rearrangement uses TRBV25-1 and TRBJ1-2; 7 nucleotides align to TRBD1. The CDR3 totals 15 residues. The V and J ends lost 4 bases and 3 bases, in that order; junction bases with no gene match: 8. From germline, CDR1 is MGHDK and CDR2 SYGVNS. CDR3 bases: TGTGCCAGCAGTGGCGGGGATGGACAGGACTATGGCTACACCTTC. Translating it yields CASSGGDGQDYGYTF.

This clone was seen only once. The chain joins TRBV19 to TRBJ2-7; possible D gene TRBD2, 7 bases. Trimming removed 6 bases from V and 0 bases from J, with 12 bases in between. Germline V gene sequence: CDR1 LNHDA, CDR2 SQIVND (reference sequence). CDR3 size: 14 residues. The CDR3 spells CASSPGGTSYEQYF. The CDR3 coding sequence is TGTGCCAGTAGCCCGGGGGGCACCTCCTACGAGCAGTACTTC.

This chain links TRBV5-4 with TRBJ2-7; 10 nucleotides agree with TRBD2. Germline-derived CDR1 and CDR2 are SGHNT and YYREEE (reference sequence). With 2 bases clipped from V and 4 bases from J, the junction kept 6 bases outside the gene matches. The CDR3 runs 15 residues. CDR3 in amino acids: CASSLGAGGPYEQYF. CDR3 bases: TGTGCCAGCAGCTTAGGAGCGGGAGGGCCGTACGAGCAGTACTTC.

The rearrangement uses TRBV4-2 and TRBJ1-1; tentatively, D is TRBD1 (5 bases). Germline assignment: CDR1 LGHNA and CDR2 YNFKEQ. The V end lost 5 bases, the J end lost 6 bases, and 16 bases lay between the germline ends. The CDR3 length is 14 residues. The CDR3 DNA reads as TGTGCCAGCAGCTCCCACGGGGGGTCGTCTGAAGCTTTCTTT. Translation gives CASSSHGGSSEAFF.

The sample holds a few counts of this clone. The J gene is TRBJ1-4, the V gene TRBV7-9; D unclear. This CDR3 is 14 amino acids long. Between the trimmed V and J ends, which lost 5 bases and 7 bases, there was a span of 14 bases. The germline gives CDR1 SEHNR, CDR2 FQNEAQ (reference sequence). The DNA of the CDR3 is TGTGCCAGCAGCACCCTGACCGCTAGTGAAAAACTGTTTTTT. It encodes CASSTLTASEKLFF.

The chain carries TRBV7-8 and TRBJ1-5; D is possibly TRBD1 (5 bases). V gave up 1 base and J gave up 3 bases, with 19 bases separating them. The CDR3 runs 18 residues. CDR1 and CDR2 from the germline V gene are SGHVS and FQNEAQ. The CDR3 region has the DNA TGTGCCAGCAGCTTAGAAGTCGATGGGTGGGGGGTCAATCAGCCCCAGCATTTT. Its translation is CASSLEVDGWGVNQPQHF. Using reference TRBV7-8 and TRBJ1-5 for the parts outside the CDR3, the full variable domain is GAGVSQSPRYKVAKRGQDVALRCDPISGHVSLFWYQQALGQGPEFLTYFQNEAQLDKSGLPSDRFFAERPEGSVSTLKIQRTQQEDSAVYLCASSLEVDGWGVNQPQHFGDGTRLSIL.

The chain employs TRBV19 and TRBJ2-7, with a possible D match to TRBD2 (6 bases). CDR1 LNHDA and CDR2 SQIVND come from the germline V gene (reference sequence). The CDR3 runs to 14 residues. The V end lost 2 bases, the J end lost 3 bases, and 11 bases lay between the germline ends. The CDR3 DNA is TGTGCCAGTAGTATACGGGACTTCTTCTACGAGCAGTACTTC. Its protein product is CASSIRDFFYEQYF.

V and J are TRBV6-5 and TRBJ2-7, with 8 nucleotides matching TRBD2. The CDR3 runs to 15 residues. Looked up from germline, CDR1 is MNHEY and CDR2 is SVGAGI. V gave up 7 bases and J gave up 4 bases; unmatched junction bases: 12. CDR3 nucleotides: TGTGCCAGCACTCCGCAAGCGGGAGTACTTTACGAGCAGTACTTC. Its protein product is CASTPQAGVLYEQYF.